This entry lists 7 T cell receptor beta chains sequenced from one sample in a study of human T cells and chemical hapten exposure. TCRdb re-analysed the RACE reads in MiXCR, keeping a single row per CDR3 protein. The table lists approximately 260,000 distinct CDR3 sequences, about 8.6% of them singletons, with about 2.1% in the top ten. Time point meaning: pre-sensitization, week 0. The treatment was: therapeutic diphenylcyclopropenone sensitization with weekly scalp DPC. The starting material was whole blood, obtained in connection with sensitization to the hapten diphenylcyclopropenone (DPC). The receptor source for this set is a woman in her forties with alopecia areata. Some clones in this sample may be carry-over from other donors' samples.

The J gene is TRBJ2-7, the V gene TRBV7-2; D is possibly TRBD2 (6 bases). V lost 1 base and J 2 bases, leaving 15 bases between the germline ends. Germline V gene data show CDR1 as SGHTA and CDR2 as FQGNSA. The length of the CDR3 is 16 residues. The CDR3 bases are TGTGCCAGCAGCTTAGGCCCTACTAGCACAGCCTACGAGCAGTACTTC. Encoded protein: CASSLGPTSTAYEQYF.

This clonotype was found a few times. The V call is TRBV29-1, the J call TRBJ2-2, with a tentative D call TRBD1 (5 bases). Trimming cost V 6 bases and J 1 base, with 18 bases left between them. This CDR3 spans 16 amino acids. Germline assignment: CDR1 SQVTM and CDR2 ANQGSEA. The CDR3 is CSVPPPGRENTGELFF. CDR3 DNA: TGCAGCGTCCCCCCCCCCGGCAGGGAGAACACCGGGGAGCTGTTTTTT.

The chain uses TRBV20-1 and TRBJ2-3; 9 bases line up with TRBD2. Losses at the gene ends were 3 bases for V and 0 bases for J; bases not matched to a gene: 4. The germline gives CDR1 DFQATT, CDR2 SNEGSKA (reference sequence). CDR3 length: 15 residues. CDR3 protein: CSASRLAASTDTQYF. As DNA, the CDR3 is TGCAGTGCTAGTCGACTAGCGGCTAGCACAGATACGCAGTATTTT.

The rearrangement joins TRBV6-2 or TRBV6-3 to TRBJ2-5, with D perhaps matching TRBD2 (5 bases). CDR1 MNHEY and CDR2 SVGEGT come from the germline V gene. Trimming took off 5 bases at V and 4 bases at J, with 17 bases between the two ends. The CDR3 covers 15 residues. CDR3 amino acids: CASSNRMAGGETQYF. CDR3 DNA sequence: TGTGCCAGCAGTAATCGTATGGCGGGCGGAGAGACCCAGTACTTC.

For the CDR3, the DNA is TGCGCCAGCAGCCAAGATGTATTCGGGACACAAACCTACGAGCAGTACTTC. Translating gives CASSQDVFGTQTYEQYF. V gene TRBV4-3 combines with J gene TRBJ2-7; D perhaps matches TRBD1 (6 bases). Germline values: CDR1 LGHNA, CDR2 YSLEER. CDR3 size: 17 residues. The V gene lost 0 bases and the J gene lost 2 bases, with 17 bases spanning the gap.

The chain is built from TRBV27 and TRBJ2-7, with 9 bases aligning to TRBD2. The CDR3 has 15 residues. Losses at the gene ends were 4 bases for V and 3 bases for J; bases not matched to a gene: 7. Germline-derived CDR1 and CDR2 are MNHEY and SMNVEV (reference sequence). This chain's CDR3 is CASSSLAGAHYEQYF. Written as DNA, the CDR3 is TGTGCCAGCAGTTCCTTAGCGGGAGCGCACTACGAGCAGTACTTC.

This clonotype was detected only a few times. CDR3 in amino acids: CSASGTPGSTEAFF. DNA of the CDR3: TGCAGTGCTAGCGGGACCCCCGGGAGCACTGAAGCTTTCTTT. V usage is TRBV20-1 and J usage is TRBJ1-1; TRBD1 might be the D (5 bases). Germline V gives CDR1 DFQATT, CDR2 SNEGSKA (reference sequence). V lost 3 bases to trimming and J lost 4 bases, with 15 bases between them. This CDR3 is 14 amino acids long.